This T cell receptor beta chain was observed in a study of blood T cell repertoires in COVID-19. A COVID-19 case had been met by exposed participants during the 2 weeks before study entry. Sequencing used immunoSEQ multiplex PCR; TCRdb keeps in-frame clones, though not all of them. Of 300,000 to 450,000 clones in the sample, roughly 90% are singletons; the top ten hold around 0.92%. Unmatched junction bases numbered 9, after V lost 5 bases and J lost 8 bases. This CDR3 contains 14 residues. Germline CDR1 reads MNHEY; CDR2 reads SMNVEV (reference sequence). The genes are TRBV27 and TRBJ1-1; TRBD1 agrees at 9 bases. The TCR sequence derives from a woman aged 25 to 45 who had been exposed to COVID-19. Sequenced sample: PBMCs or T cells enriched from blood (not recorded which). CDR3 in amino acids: CASSERQGDVEAFF. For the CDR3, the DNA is TGTGCCAGCAGTGAGCGACAGGGGGATGTGGAAGCTTTCTTT.